Given below is one T cell receptor (beta chain) in context. Its antigen is unknown. These data are taken from a study of a mutant IDH1 vaccine in newly diagnosed glioma. The wider study: Treated patients, averaging approximately 40 years, were 62.5% male and around 40% female. Previous treatment comprised radiotherapy, temozolomide, or both, mostly both. Notes on the study in general: Seemingly, pseudoprogression had no relation to changes in the top peripheral T cell clonotypes.

Some clones are missing from TCRdb's copy, which holds only in-frame ones; the method was immunoSEQ multiplex PCR. Of tens of thousands of clones in the sample, roughly 84% were seen once. Trimming at V came to 6 bases and at J to 4 bases, leaving 0 bases not matched to a gene. Germline V gene sequence: CDR1 SNHLY, CDR2 FYNNEI. CDR3 length: 12 amino acids. Time point here: week 5, during vaccination. Doses comprised 300 ug of mutant IDH1 20-mer peptide each, plus topical imiquimod. Material: PBMCs, obtained from a glioma patient whose treatment included an IDH1 peptide vaccine. This receptor was obtained from a man aged 40-49 years with glioma. Some clones in this sample may be carry-over from other donors' samples. The V gene is TRBV2, the J gene TRBJ2-5, with TRBD1 identical over 9 bases. Written as DNA, the CDR3 is TGTGCCAGCAGGGACAGGGGAGAGACCCAGTACTTC. It encodes CASRDRGETQYF.